This T cell receptor beta chain derives from a study of cytomegalovirus exposure and HLA in healthy donors. The CDR3 sequence is 13 residues long. The V end was cut by 4 bases, the J end by 2 bases, with 6 bases between. Germline V CDR1 and CDR2: SQVTM, ANQGSEA. The PCR made use of 60 Vbeta and 13 Jbeta primers. TCRdb's copy holds only in-frame clones and misses some; the assay was immunoSEQ multiplex PCR. Found here are about 170,000 clones, roughly 80% of them singletons; the top ten hold around 3.1%. This chain joins TRBV29-1 and TRBJ2-6; a weak D match, TRBD2 (5 bases). Sequencing used PBMCs. The sequence derives from a female donor in good health and CMV-seronegative. For the CDR3, the DNA is TGCAGCGTTGGAGGGACTGGGGCCAACGTCCTGACTTTC. Translated, it gives CSVGGTGANVLTF.